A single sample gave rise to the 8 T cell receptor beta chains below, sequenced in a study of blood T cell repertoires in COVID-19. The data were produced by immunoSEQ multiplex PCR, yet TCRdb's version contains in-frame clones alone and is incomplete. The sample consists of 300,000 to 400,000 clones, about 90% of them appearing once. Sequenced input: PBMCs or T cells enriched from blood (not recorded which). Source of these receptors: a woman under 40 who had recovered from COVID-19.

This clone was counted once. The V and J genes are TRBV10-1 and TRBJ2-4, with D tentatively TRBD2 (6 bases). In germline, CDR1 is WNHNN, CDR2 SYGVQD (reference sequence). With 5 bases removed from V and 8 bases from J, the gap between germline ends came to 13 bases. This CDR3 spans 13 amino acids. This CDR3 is CASSPGPGDIQYF. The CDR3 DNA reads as TGCGCCAGCAGTCCGGGACCGGGGGACATTCAGTACTTC.

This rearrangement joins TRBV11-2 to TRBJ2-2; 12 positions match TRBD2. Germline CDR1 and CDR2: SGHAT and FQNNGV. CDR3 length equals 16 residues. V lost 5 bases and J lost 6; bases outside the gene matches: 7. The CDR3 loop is CASSRRLAGEPGELFF. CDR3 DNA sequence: TGTGCCAGCAGCCGCCGACTAGCGGGGGAGCCCGGGGAGCTGTTTTTT.

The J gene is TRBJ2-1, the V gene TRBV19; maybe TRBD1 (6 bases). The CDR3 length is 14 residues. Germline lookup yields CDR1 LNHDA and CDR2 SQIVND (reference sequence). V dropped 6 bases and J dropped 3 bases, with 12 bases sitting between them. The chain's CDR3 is CASSLEGGYNEQFF. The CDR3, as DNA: TGTGCCAGTAGCCTAGAAGGGGGCTACAATGAGCAGTTCTTC.

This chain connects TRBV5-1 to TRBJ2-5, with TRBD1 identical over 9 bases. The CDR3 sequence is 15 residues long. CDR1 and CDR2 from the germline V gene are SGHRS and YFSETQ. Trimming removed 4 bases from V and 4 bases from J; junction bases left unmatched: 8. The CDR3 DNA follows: TGCGCCAGCAGCCCTACGACAGGGGGACCAGAGACCCAGTACTTC. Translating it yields CASSPTTGGPETQYF.

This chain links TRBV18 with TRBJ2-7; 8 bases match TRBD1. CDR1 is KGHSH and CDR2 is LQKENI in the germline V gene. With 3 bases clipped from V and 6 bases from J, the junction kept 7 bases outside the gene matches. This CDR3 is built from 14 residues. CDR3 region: CASSPQGAVGEQYF. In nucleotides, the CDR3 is TGTGCCAGCTCACCGCAGGGGGCAGTTGGCGAGCAGTACTTC.

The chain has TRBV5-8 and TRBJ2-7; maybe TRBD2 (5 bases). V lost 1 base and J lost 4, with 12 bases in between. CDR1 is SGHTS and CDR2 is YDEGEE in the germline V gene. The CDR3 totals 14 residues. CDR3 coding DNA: TGTGCCAGCAGCTTGAGGAGGCTAGATTACGAGCAGTACTTC. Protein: CASSLRRLDYEQYF.

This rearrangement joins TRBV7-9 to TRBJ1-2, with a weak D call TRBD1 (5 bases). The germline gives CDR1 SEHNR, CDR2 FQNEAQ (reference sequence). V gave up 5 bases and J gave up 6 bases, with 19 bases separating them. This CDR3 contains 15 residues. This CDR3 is CASSPRSGILDGYTF. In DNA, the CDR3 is TGTGCCAGCAGCCCCCGTTCAGGGATCCTGGATGGCTACACCTTC.

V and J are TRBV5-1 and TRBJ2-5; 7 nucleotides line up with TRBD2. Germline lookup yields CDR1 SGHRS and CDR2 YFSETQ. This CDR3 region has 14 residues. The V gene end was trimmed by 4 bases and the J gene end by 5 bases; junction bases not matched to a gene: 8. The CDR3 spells CASSNGRVGETQYF. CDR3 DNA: TGCGCCAGCAGCAATGGGAGGGTCGGGGAGACCCAGTACTTC.